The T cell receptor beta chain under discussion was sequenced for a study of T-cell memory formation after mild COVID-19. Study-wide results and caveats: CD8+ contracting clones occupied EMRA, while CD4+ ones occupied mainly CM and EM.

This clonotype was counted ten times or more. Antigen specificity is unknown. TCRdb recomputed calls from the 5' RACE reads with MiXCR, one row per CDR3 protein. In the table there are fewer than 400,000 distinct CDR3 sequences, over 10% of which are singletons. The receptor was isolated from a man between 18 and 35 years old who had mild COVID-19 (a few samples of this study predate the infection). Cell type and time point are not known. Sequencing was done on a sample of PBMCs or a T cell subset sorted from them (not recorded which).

The CDR3 sequence is CASSLGRVNGYTF. CDR3 DNA sequence: TGTGCCAGCAGTTTAGGCAGGGTGAATGGCTACACCTTC. This chain connects TRBV12-3 or TRBV12-4 to TRBJ1-2; D perhaps matches TRBD1 (5 bases). Deletions cut 1 base from V and 6 bases from J, with 9 bases between. The length of the CDR3 is 13 residues.